This TCR beta chain originates from a study of T cell responses to AZD1222 COVID-19 vaccine (dated by TCRdb to 2020 to 2022). Notes on the research overall: A total of 230 to 250 trial participants underwent TCR sequencing, of whom 207 received two doses of AZD1222 and approximately 25 received two doses of the MenACWY control vaccine. Trial participants were enrolled by age into 18-55, 56-69 and 70-plus year subgroups, with 148, 28 and 57 TCR-sequenced participants respectively. The research as a whole found: The vaccine-associated CD4 TCRs covered the entire spike protein, and the dominant responses fell in regions 160-218 and 743-854. In the small 56-69-year group, the increase in depth fell short of significance, most likely because of low power. No day 14 peak-response samples were available, so repertoires were characterized only after the peak T cell response. Epitopes outside the regions mutated in the B.1.351 and B.1.1.7 variants were reportedly recognized by nearly half of the unique spike-specific TCRs. Conclusions about previously exposed vaccinees are limited because only a handful of AZD1222 recipients were SARS-CoV-2 seropositive at baseline. A significant rise in spike-specific TCR breadth and depth was observed after two AZD1222 doses relative to day 0 and relative to MenACWY recipients. Participants were mostly white British and included more females than males, and it was suggested by the authors that clonal diversity may have been underestimated.

The CDR3 regions of human TCRbeta chains were subjected to immunosequencing. Regarding the original processing steps: Repertoire TCRs were checked for matches against a reference library of SARS-CoV-2-specific TCRs that had been generated using the MIRA antigen-specificity platform. Breadth was defined as the fraction of unique TCRs that were SARS-CoV-2-associated. Depth was defined as the fraction of total T cells that were SARS-CoV-2-associated. Using the MIRA data, each spike-specific TCR was mapped to the spike region that the TCR reacts to and placed in a CD4 or CD8 class. Log10-transformed breadth and depth values were compared by one-way ANOVA with Sidak's multiple comparisons tests. TCRdb re-hosts the immuneACCESS table, in-frame sequences only. Its copies lack some clones; in the studies checked, an unresolved V gene accounts for under half of them, and the cause for the rest is not known. V and J calls and clone size are given by that table; D and trimming were obtained from the DNA. The sample contains fewer than 55,000 clones, under 85% of them found a single time. Jointly, the top ten make up roughly 22% of the sample.

Interpreted using the paper, the time point label stands for: baseline before first vaccination. What the treatment or condition label conveys for this sample: meningococcal conjugate vaccine given as trial control. The vaccinee samples were drawn from two UK trials, COV001 and COV002, one of which was a single-blind randomized controlled phase 2/3 trial testing AZD1222 (ChAdOx1 nCoV-19) in healthy adults. For TCRbeta chain sequencing, PBMC samples from trial participants were taken at day 0 and at day 28 after the second dose. Note on this clone: Which antigen it targets is not known. No base-level quality is on record; no much larger clone is a single base apart.

Measured from the cysteine to the phenylalanine, the CDR3 is 16 residues long. The only DNA kept is the CDR3, 48 bases in frame from the first base. This material consisted of peripheral blood, taken on day 0 of MenACWY control vaccination. The clonotype originates from an adult in good health. The V and J genes are TRBV21-1 and TRBJ1-2. TRBV21-1 is a documented pseudogene. The CDR3 in this case is CASSTRQTRAHYGYTF. The nucleotide sequence reads as follows: TGTGCCAGCAGCACCCGACAGACGCGGGCCCACTATGGCTACACCTTC.